Here is one T cell receptor (beta chain) with its context. J was trimmed by 7 bases and V by 0 bases; bases with no gene match: 5. The germline V gene encodes CDR1 SGHDT and CDR2 YYEEEE. CDR3 size: 15 residues. TCRdb fed the 5' RACE reads into MiXCR, producing one record per CDR3 protein. The sample includes 35,000 to 45,000 distinct CDR3 sequences, roughly 6.8% of them seen just once. The sample belongs to a study of early T cells in non-severe SARS-CoV-2 infection. This sample comprised whole blood, obtained at baseline. The clonotype comes from an adult who was a healthcare worker with PCR-confirmed SARS-CoV-2 infection or an uninfected control (not recorded which). This chain links TRBV5-6 with TRBJ2-1, with TRBD1 matching 9 bases. DNA for the CDR3: TGTGCCAGCAGCTTGGGGCCCGGGACAGGGAATGAGCAGTTCTTC. Protein sequence: CASSLGPGTGNEQFF. Looking up the rest from reference TRBV5-6 and TRBJ2-1 gives the full variable domain: DAGVTQSPTHLIKTRGQQVTLRCSPKSGHDTVSWYQQALGQGPQFIFQYYEEEERQRGNFPDRFSGHQFPNYSSELNVNALLLGDSALYLCASSLGPGTGNEQFFGPGTRLTVL.